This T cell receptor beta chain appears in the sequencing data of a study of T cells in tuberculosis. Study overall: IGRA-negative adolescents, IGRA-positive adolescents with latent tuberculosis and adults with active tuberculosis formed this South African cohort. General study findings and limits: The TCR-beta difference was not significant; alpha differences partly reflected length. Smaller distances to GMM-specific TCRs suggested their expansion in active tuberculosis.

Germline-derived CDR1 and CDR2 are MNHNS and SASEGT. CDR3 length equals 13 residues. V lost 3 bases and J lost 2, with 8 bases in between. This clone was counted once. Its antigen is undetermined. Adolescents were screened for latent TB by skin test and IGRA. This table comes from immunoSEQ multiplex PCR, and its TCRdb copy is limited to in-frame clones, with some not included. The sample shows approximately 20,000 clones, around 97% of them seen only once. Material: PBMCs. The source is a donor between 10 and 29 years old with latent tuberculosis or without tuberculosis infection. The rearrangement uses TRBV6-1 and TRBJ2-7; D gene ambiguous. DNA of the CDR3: TGTGCCAGCAGTGATACAGATGCCTACGAGCAGTACTTC. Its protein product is CASSDTDAYEQYF.